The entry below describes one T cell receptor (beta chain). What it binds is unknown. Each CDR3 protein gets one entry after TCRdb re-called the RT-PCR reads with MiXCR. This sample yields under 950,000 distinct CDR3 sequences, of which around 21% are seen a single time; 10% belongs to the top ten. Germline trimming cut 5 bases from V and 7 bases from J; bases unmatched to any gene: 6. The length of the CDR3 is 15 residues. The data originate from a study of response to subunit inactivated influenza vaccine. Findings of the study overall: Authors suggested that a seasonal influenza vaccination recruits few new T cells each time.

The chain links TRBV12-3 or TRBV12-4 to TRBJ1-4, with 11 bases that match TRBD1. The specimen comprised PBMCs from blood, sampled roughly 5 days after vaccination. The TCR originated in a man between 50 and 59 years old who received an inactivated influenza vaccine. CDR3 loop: CASSIGQGAGEKLFF. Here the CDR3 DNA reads TGTGCCAGCAGTATAGGACAGGGGGCGGGTGAAAAACTGTTTTTT.